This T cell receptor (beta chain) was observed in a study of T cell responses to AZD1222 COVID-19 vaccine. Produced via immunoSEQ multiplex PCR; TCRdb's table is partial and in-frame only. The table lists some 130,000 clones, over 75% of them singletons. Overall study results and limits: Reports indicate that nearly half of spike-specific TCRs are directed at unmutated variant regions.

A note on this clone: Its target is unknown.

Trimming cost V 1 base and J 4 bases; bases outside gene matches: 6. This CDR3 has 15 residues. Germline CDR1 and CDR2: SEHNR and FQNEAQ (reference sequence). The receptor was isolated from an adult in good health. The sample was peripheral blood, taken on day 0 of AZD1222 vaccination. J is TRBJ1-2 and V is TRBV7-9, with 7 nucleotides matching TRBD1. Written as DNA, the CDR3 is TGTGCCAGCAGCTTAGAAATAGGGGGCGCCTATGGCTACACCTTC. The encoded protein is CASSLEIGGAYGYTF. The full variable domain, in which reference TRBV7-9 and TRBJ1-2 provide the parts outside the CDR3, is DTGVSQNPRHKITKRGQNVTFRCDPISEHNRLYWYRQTLGQGPEFLTYFQNEAQLEKSRLLSDRFSAERPKGSFSTLEIQRTEQGDSAMYLCASSLEIGGAYGYTFGSGTRLTVV.